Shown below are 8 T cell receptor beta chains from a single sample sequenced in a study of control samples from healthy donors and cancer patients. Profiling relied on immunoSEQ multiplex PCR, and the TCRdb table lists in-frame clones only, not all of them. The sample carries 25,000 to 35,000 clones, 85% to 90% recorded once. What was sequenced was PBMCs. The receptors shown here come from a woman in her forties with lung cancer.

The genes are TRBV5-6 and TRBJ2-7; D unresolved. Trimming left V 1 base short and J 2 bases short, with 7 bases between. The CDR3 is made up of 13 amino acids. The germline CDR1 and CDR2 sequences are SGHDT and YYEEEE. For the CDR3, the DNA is TGTGCCAGCAGCTTGCGGCGGACCTACGAGCAGTACTTC. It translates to CASSLRRTYEQYF.

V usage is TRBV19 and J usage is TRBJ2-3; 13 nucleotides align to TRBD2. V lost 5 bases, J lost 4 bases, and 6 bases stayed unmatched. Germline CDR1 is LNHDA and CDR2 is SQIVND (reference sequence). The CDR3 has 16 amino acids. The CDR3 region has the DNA TGTGCCAGTAGTCCCCGGACTAGCGGGGGCCCAGATACGCAGTATTTT. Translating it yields CASSPRTSGGPDTQYF.

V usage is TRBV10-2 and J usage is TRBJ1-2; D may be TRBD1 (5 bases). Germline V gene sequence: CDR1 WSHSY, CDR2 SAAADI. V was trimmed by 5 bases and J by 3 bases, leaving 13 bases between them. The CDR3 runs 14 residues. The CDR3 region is CASSWGREDYGYTF. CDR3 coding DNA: TGCGCCAGCAGTTGGGGGAGGGAGGACTATGGCTACACCTTC.

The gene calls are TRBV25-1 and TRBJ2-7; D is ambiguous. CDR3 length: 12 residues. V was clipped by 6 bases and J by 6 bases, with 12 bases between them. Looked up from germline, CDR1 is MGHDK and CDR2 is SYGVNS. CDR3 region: CASSGRTGEQYF. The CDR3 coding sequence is TGTGCCAGCAGCGGACGGACGGGCGAGCAGTACTTC.

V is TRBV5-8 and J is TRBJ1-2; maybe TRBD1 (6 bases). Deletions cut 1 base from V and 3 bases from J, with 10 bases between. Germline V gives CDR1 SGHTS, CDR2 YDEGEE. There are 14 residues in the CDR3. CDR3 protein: CASSLPGADYGYTF. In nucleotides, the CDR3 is TGTGCCAGCAGCTTGCCGGGGGCGGACTATGGCTACACCTTC.

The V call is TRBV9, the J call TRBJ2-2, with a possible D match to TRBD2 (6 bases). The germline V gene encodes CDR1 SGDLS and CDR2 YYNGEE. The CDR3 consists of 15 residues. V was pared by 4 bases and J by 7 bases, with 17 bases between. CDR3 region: CASSLQTRPGGELFF. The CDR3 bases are TGTGCCAGCAGCCTACAGACTAGACCGGGCGGGGAGCTGTTTTTT.

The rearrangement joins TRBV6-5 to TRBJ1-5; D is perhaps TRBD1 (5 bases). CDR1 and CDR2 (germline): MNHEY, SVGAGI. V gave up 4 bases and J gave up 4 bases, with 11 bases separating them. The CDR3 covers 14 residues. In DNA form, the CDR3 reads TGTGCCAGCAGTTGGGGACGGTGGAATCAGCCCCAGCATTTT. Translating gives CASSWGRWNQPQHF.

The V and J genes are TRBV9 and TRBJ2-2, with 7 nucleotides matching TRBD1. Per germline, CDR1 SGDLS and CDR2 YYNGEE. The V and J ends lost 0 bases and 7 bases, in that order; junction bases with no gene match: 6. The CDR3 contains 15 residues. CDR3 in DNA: TGTGCCAGCAGCGTAGCAGGCAGGGGGAACGGGGAGCTGTTTTTT. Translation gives CASSVAGRGNGELFF.